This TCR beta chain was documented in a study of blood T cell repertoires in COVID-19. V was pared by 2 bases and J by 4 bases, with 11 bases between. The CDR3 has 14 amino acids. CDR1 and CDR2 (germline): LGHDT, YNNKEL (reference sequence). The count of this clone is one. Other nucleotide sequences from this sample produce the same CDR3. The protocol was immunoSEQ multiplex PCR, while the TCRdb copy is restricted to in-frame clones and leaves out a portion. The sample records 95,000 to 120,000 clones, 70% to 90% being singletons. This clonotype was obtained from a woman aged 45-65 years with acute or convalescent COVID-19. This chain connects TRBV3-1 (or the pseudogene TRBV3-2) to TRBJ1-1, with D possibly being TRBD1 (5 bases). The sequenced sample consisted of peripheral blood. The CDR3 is CASSQRRGSTEAFF. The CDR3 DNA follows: TGTGCCAGCAGCCAACGCCGGGGGAGCACTGAAGCTTTCTTT.